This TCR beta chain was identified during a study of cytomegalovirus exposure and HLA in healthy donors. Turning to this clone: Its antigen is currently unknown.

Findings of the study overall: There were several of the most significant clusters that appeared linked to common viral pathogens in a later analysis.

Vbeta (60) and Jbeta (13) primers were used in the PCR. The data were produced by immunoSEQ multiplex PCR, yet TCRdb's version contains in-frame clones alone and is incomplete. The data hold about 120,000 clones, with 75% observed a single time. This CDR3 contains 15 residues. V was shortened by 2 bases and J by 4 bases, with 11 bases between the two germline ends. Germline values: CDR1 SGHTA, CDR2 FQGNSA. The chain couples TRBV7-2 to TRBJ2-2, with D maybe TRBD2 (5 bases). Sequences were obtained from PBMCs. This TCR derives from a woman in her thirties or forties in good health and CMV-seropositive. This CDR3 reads CASSLLPGFTGELFF. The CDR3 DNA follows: TGTGCCAGCAGCTTATTACCGGGATTCACCGGGGAGCTGTTTTTT.